Below, 11 T cell receptor beta chains from the same sample are listed, as sequenced in a study of CD8 T cells in ankylosing spondylitis. TCRdb reanalysed the 5' RACE reads using MiXCR and keeps one entry per CDR3 protein. The sample lists 100,000 to 150,000 distinct CDR3 sequences, about 6.5% occurring once. The sample comprised blood, either unsorted or a sorted T cell fraction (not recorded which). The receptors stem from a male donor with ankylosing spondylitis or in good health (not recorded which).

This clonotype was observed a few times. CDR3: CSASTGSGTDTQYF. The CDR3 bases are TGCAGTGCTAGTACCGGGAGCGGAACAGATACGCAGTATTTT. The chain uses TRBV20-1 and TRBJ2-3, with D maybe TRBD2 (6 bases). V lost 3 bases, J lost 3 bases, and 13 bases lay in between. The CDR3 is made up of 14 amino acids. The germline V gene encodes CDR1 DFQATT and CDR2 SNEGSKA (reference sequence).

The V and J genes are TRBV5-6 and TRBJ1-5, with D possibly matching TRBD1 (5 bases). Trimming cost V 0 bases and J 3 bases, with 7 bases left between them. The CDR3 length is 14 residues. The germline gives CDR1 SGHDT, CDR2 YYEEEE. The chain's CDR3 is CASSLGQTNQPQHF. The CDR3, as DNA: TGTGCCAGCAGCTTGGGACAGACCAATCAGCCCCAGCATTTT. The whole variable domain, remainder taken from reference TRBV5-6 and TRBJ1-5, is DAGVTQSPTHLIKTRGQQVTLRCSPKSGHDTVSWYQQALGQGPQFIFQYYEEEERQRGNFPDRFSGHQFPNYSSELNVNALLLGDSALYLCASSLGQTNQPQHFGDGTRLSIL.

This clonotype was seen ten or more times. The gene calls are TRBV11-3 and TRBJ2-1; TRBD1 aligns across 7 bases. The length of the CDR3 is 15 residues. CDR1 SGHNT and CDR2 YENEEA come from the germline V gene. The ends lost 2 bases at V and 12 bases at J; junction bases unmatched: 13. The CDR3, as DNA: TGTGCCAGCAGCTTATCGGACCCAGGACAGGCTGGGCAGTTCTTC. Its protein is CASSLSDPGQAGQFF.

This clonotype was observed many times. The chain has TRBV4-3 and TRBJ2-1; 11 bases agree with TRBD2. There are 15 residues in the CDR3. Germline V gene lookup returns CDR1 LGHNA and CDR2 YSLEER. Trimming removed 1 base from V and 8 bases from J; junction bases left unmatched: 4. CDR3 coding DNA: TGCGCCAGCAGCCAAGCACTAGCGGGAGTGGATGAGCAGTTCTTC. It is translated as CASSQALAGVDEQFF.

The sample holds many counts of this clonotype. The rearrangement uses TRBV20-1 and TRBJ2-4; D tentatively reads TRBD1 or TRBD2 (6 bases each). Germline loops: CDR1 DFQATT, CDR2 SNEGSKA (reference sequence). The CDR3 has 15 residues. The germline V and J ends were trimmed by 6 bases and 0 bases, with 15 bases remaining between them. The CDR3 spells CSANEGGLAKNIQYF. Written as DNA, the CDR3 is TGCAGTGCAAACGAGGGGGGTTTAGCCAAAAACATTCAGTACTTC.

This clonotype was counted ten times or more. This sequence joins TRBV7-8 and TRBJ1-1; 9 nucleotides agree with TRBD1. The CDR3 length is 16 residues. V lost 4 bases to trimming and J lost 1 base; unmatched junction nucleotides: 7. Germline CDR1 is SGHVS and CDR2 is FQNEAQ. CDR3: CASSSGTGRRNTEAFF. The CDR3, as DNA: TGTGCCAGCAGCTCCGGGACAGGGAGGAGGAACACTGAAGCTTTCTTT.

The sample holds many counts of this clonotype. The gene calls are TRBV2 and TRBJ2-1; 7 bases map to TRBD1. Trimming cost V 1 base and J 7 bases; bases outside gene matches: 7. The CDR3 has 15 residues. The germline CDR1 and CDR2 sequences are SNHLY and FYNNEI. Here the CDR3 reads CASSEVRGRGNEQFF. The CDR3, as DNA: TGTGCCAGCAGTGAAGTTAGGGGGCGCGGTAATGAGCAGTTCTTC.

At least ten counts were recorded for this clonotype. The V call is TRBV28, the J call TRBJ2-7, with unresolved D. This CDR3 is built from 12 residues. Germline lookup yields CDR1 MDHEN and CDR2 SYDVKM. Trimming took 5 bases from V and 3 from J, leaving 8 bases between them. The CDR3 is CASSRSVYEQYF. The CDR3 DNA sequence: TGTGCCAGCAGTCGGTCGGTCTACGAGCAGTACTTC.

This clonotype was counted at least ten times. The junction differs from germline at one of its ends, possibly a read error. This chain links TRBV7-2 with TRBJ1-1, with TRBD1 matching over 8 bases. The CDR3 is 16 amino acids. CDR1 SGHTA and CDR2 FQGNSA come from the germline V gene. The CDR3, as DNA: TGTGCCAGCAGCTTACTGGGGACAGGAATGAACATTGAAGCTTTCTTT. It codes for CASSLLGTGMNIEAFF.

This clonotype was picked up many times. The CDR3 DNA follows: TGTGCCACCGGTCAGAACGGGGGACCTACGAATGAGCAGTTCTTC. Its translation: CATGQNGGPTNEQFF. The chain couples TRBV12-3 or TRBV12-4 to TRBJ2-1; TRBD2 might be the D (6 bases). The CDR3 contains 15 residues. Trimming left V 10 bases short and J 7 bases short, with 23 bases between.

In its sample, this clonotype was seen many times. The CDR3 is CASSSRTSGTTDTQYF. The CDR3 bases are TGTGCCAGCAGCTCCCGGACTAGCGGGACGACAGATACGCAGTATTTT. V and J are TRBV5-6 and TRBJ2-3; 12 bases line up with TRBD2. In germline, CDR1 is SGHDT, CDR2 YYEEEE. V shed 3 bases and J 3 bases; nucleotides not matched to a gene: 5. The CDR3 length is 16 residues.